This TCR beta chain originates from a study of identical twins. The study, taken as a whole, reports: Cord blood's abundant beta clonotypes had fewer insertions, unlike memory repertoires. Zero-insertion analyses might be partly confounded by invariant T cells like MAIT and iNKT.

The CDR3 runs 14 residues. Germline V gene sequence: CDR1 SQVTM, CDR2 ANQGSEA. Trimming took off 0 bases at V and 1 base at J, with 10 bases between the two ends. Each CDR3 protein gets one entry after TCRdb re-called the 5' RACE reads with MiXCR. Here the sample spans roughly 750,000 distinct CDR3 sequences, 21% being singletons. This clonotype was counted only a few times. Its antigen is undetermined. The sample also formed part of further work on T cells expressing NK-cell markers. As that report states: Within several experiments, an anti-gamma-delta TCR antibody kept the sorting limited to alpha-beta TCR T cells. Unclear, still, was the HCMV specificity of the expanded NKG2C+ T cell clones.

The clonotype comes from a woman between 18 and 29 years old in good health. The sample was PBMCs. The V gene is TRBV29-1, the J gene TRBJ2-7, with D perhaps TRBD1 (6 bases). This chain's CDR3 is CSVEDGGVSYEQYF. In nucleotides, the CDR3 is TGCAGCGTTGAAGATGGGGGCGTATCCTACGAGCAGTACTTC.